Sequencing of this T cell receptor (beta chain) was carried out in a study of T cells in localized non-small cell lung cancer. This clone turned up a few times. The antigen is unknown. Repertoires were generated with immunoSEQ multiplex PCR, while TCRdb's copy carries only in-frame clones and drops some. In the table there are 25,000 to 35,000 clones, just under 80% of which are singletons. Study observations and caveats: The greatest T cell clonality was found in uninvolved adjacent lung (higher than in tumor). Turning up in adjacent lung were a median around 50 of the top 100 tumor clones.

This clonotype originated in a male donor at least 60 years old with stage III squamous cell lung carcinoma. The sample here was peripheral blood, taken before any cancer treatment.

The chain's CDR3 is CASSEEAGGPGEQFF. CDR3 nucleotide sequence: TGTGCCAGCAGTGAGGAAGCGGGGGGGCCAGGTGAGCAGTTCTTC. The V gene is TRBV6-4, the J gene TRBJ2-1; the match to TRBD2 covers 10 bases. Germline values: CDR1 MRHNA, CDR2 SNTAGT. V was pared by 3 bases and J by 9 bases, with 8 bases of the junction left unmatched. The CDR3 contains 15 residues.